The next 22 T cell receptor beta chains were all read from a single sample in a study of CD8 T cells in ankylosing spondylitis. One entry per CDR3 protein results from TCRdb running MiXCR on the 5' RACE reads. The sample carries 250,000 or so distinct CDR3 sequences, 15% to 20% recorded once. Sequencing input: blood, either unsorted or a sorted T cell fraction (not recorded which). The receptors were gathered from a male donor with ankylosing spondylitis or in good health (not recorded which).

This clonotype has more than one count but fewer than ten. This chain joins TRBV29-1 and TRBJ2-6, with TRBD2 identical over 7 bases. The germline CDR1 and CDR2 sequences are SQVTM and ANQGSEA. The length of the CDR3 is 18 residues. V gave up 4 bases and J gave up 3 bases; unmatched junction bases: 15. CDR3 nucleotides: TGCAGCGTTGTCCTTGTCGACGGGAGGTTGGGTGGGGCCAACGTCCTGACTTTC. Its protein product is CSVVLVDGRLGGANVLTF.

This clonotype has a count of ten or more. The chain couples TRBV3-1 to TRBJ2-7; 8 nucleotides line up with TRBD2. V lost 2 bases and J lost 6; bases outside the gene matches: 6. The CDR3 is 14 residues long. Germline V gene data show CDR1 as LGHDT and CDR2 as YNNKEL (reference sequence). In DNA, the CDR3 is TGTGCCAGCAGCCAATATCGACTAGCGACCGAGCAGTACTTC. Amino acids: CASSQYRLATEQYF.

This clonotype was observed a few times. The gene calls are TRBV5-8 and TRBJ2-2; 7 nucleotides align to TRBD1. This CDR3 contains 14 residues. Germline CDR1 SGHTS, CDR2 YDEGEE. V lost 9 bases to trimming and J lost 4 bases; unmatched junction nucleotides: 9. The CDR3 region has the DNA TGTGCCACCGAACAGGGGTCGGGCACCGGGGAGCTGTTTTTT. This gives the protein CATEQGSGTGELFF.

This clonotype was seen a handful of times. The chain has TRBV4-1 and TRBJ1-6; D gene uncertain. The CDR3 is made up of 13 amino acids. The V gene's germline CDR1 is MGHRA and CDR2 YSYEKL. The V gene lost 0 bases and the J gene lost 9 bases, with 6 bases spanning the gap. The CDR3 DNA reads TGCGCCAGCAGCCAAGATTTAATTTCACCCCTCCACTTT. This translates into CASSQDLISPLHF.

The J gene is TRBJ2-1, the V gene TRBV29-1; D not certain. The CDR3 loop spans 12 amino acids. In germline, CDR1 is SQVTM, CDR2 ANQGSEA. V shed 3 bases and J shed 5 bases, with 8 bases lying between them. CDR3 in DNA: TGCAGCGTTGATCCGCTGAACAATGAGCAGTTCTTC. Translated: CSVDPLNNEQFF.

This clonotype was observed a handful of times. The chain uses TRBV7-2 and TRBJ2-7; maybe TRBD2 (6 bases). Germline lookup yields CDR1 SGHTA and CDR2 FQGNSA. This CDR3 region has 14 residues. Between the trimmed V and J ends, which lost 5 bases and 6 bases, there was a span of 17 bases. CDR3 sequence: CASSPPGTPVEQYF. The CDR3, as DNA: TGTGCCAGCAGCCCACCCGGGACTCCAGTCGAGCAGTACTTC.

This clonotype has a count of ten or more. The V and J genes are TRBV3-1 and TRBJ2-4; weak D call: TRBD2 (6 bases). In germline, CDR1 is LGHDT, CDR2 YNNKEL (reference sequence). Between the trimmed V and J ends, which lost 0 bases and 10 bases, there was a span of 10 bases. This CDR3 region has 13 residues. CDR3 in amino acids: CASSQEEGNIQYF. CDR3 coding DNA: TGTGCCAGCAGCCAAGAGGAGGGAAATATTCAGTACTTC.

This clonotype was observed a few times. The genes are TRBV4-3 and TRBJ1-1; 7 bases match TRBD1. Trimming at V came to 1 base and at J to 3 bases, leaving 2 bases not matched to a gene. The CDR3 is 14 residues long. Germline V gene lookup returns CDR1 LGHNA and CDR2 YSLEER. The CDR3 coding sequence is TGCGCCAGCAGCCAAGCGGGACAGTACACTGAAGCTTTCTTT. As protein: CASSQAGQYTEAFF.

This chain links TRBV4-2 with TRBJ1-5, with TRBD1 as a possible D gene (5 bases). Trimming left V 1 base short and J 4 bases short, with 11 bases between. The length of the CDR3 is 15 residues. Germline assignment: CDR1 LGHNA and CDR2 YNFKEQ. The CDR3 DNA sequence: TGTGCCAGCAGCCAAGCCCAGGGAGGGAATCAGCCCCAGCATTTT. This encodes CASSQAQGGNQPQHF.

The rearrangement uses TRBV7-9 and TRBJ1-2; maybe TRBD1 (6 bases). Looked up from germline, CDR1 is SEHNR and CDR2 is FQNEAQ (reference sequence). The CDR3 is made up of 12 amino acids. V lost 4 bases and J lost 8, with 11 bases in between. The CDR3 spells CASSYHREGYTF. CDR3 in DNA: TGTGCCAGCAGCTACCACAGGGAGGGCTACACCTTC.

This rearrangement joins TRBV20-1 to TRBJ2-3; no clear D. Trimming shortened V by 0 bases and J by 1 base, and 11 bases separated the two germline ends. Germline CDR1 DFQATT, CDR2 SNEGSKA (reference sequence). The CDR3 contains 15 residues. The DNA of the CDR3 is TGCAGTGCTAGAGAGGTACAGAAGCGCACAGATACGCAGTATTTT. Amino acids: CSAREVQKRTDTQYF.

The rearrangement joins TRBV7-9 to TRBJ2-2; TRBD2 matches 7 bases. The J segment lost 3 bases and the V segment lost 5 bases, leaving 6 bases of the junction unmatched. From germline, CDR1 is SEHNR and CDR2 FQNEAQ (reference sequence). There are 15 residues in the CDR3. The CDR3 coding sequence is TGTGCCAGCAGCCTAGTGGCGGGAGACACCGGGGAGCTGTTTTTT. Translation: CASSLVAGDTGELFF.

In this sample, this clonotype turned up a few times. V and J are TRBV27 and TRBJ2-1; 7 bases agree with TRBD2. CDR1 MNHEY and CDR2 SMNVEV come from the germline V gene (reference sequence). V was pared by 2 bases and J by 6 bases, with 4 bases of the junction left unmatched. This CDR3 comprises 14 residues. CDR3 region: CASSLQGLSNEQFF. The CDR3 coding sequence is TGTGCCAGCAGTTTACAGGGACTATCCAATGAGCAGTTCTTC.

V usage is TRBV7-3 and J usage is TRBJ2-2, with TRBD2 matching 8 bases. This CDR3 has 17 amino acids. Germline-derived CDR1 and CDR2 are SGHTA and FQGTGA. V gave up 4 bases and J gave up 4 bases; unmatched junction bases: 11. CDR3 sequence reads: CASSYHPRAGVTGELFF. CDR3 DNA sequence: TGTGCCAGCAGCTACCACCCCCGAGCGGGAGTCACCGGGGAGCTGTTTTTT.

This clonotype was observed once. J is TRBJ1-1 and V is TRBV7-9, with TRBD1 matching 9 bases. This CDR3 is 15 amino acids long. Germline V gene data show CDR1 as SEHNR and CDR2 as FQNEAQ (reference sequence). J was trimmed by 4 bases and V by 3 bases; bases with no gene match: 6. CDR3 residues: CASSFLRDRVTEAFF. In DNA form, the CDR3 reads TGTGCCAGCAGCTTCCTCCGGGACAGGGTCACTGAAGCTTTCTTT.

This clonotype occurred once. The chain has TRBV5-4 and TRBJ2-1; 9 positions match TRBD2. The CDR3 covers 13 residues. The V and J ends lost 4 bases and 7 bases, in that order; junction bases with no gene match: 3. Germline V gene data show CDR1 as SGHNT and CDR2 as YYREEE (reference sequence). This CDR3 is CASSAGLANEQFF. The CDR3 DNA sequence: TGTGCCAGCAGCGCGGGACTAGCAAATGAGCAGTTCTTC.

The chain employs TRBV7-9 and TRBJ2-1, with TRBD2 as a possible D gene (6 bases). Trimming left V 0 bases short and J 4 bases short, with 13 bases between. The V gene's germline CDR1 is SEHNR and CDR2 FQNEAQ (reference sequence). The CDR3 spans 16 residues. The CDR3 spells CASSLAGPSVYNEQFF. CDR3 nucleotides: TGTGCCAGCAGCTTAGCGGGGCCTAGCGTTTACAATGAGCAGTTCTTC.

This clonotype has only a few counts. The chain is built from TRBV29-1 and TRBJ1-2; no reliable D call. The V gene's germline CDR1 is SQVTM and CDR2 ANQGSEA. Trimming removed 2 bases at V and 4 bases at J, with 14 bases between. The CDR3 loop spans 14 amino acids. CDR3 residues: CSVELVQQTYGYTF. The CDR3 DNA follows: TGCAGCGTTGAACTGGTCCAACAGACCTATGGCTACACCTTC.

In this sample, this clonotype turned up a few times. The chain is built from TRBV5-6 and TRBJ2-5, with 10 bases identical to TRBD2. The CDR3 is made up of 17 amino acids. The trim removed 0 bases at V and 5 bases at J, leaving 10 bases unmatched. The germline CDR1 and CDR2 sequences are SGHDT and YYEEEE. CDR3 sequence (DNA): TGTGCCAGCAGCTTGGCCGAGGGGCTAGCGGGAGTTGAGACCCAGTACTTC. It codes for CASSLAEGLAGVETQYF.

J is TRBJ1-1 and V is TRBV6-1; 9 bases align to TRBD1. The J segment lost 1 base and the V segment lost 5 bases, leaving 5 bases of the junction unmatched. The V gene's germline CDR1 is MNHNS and CDR2 SASEGT. CDR3 length: 15 residues. The CDR3 DNA reads as TGTGCCAGCAGTATGAACAGGGGGCCGAACACTGAAGCTTTCTTT. Encoded protein: CASSMNRGPNTEAFF.

The chain uses TRBV20-1 and TRBJ1-6; no reliable D call. Trimming left V 3 bases short and J 7 bases short, with 7 bases between. The CDR3 is made up of 12 amino acids. Germline CDR1 reads DFQATT; CDR2 reads SNEGSKA (reference sequence). The CDR3 DNA reads as TGCAGTGCTAGTGAAGGGAATTCACCCCTCCACTTT. The encoded protein is CSASEGNSPLHF.

In its sample, this clonotype was seen a few times. The chain joins TRBV7-9 to TRBJ2-1; D is undetermined. Germline V gene lookup returns CDR1 SEHNR and CDR2 FQNEAQ (reference sequence). Trimming pared 6 bases from V and 0 bases from J, leaving 18 bases between. The CDR3 runs to 17 residues. CDR3 residues: CASSQGPDPVSYNEQFF. CDR3 coding DNA: TGTGCCAGCAGTCAAGGGCCGGACCCAGTCTCCTACAATGAGCAGTTCTTC.